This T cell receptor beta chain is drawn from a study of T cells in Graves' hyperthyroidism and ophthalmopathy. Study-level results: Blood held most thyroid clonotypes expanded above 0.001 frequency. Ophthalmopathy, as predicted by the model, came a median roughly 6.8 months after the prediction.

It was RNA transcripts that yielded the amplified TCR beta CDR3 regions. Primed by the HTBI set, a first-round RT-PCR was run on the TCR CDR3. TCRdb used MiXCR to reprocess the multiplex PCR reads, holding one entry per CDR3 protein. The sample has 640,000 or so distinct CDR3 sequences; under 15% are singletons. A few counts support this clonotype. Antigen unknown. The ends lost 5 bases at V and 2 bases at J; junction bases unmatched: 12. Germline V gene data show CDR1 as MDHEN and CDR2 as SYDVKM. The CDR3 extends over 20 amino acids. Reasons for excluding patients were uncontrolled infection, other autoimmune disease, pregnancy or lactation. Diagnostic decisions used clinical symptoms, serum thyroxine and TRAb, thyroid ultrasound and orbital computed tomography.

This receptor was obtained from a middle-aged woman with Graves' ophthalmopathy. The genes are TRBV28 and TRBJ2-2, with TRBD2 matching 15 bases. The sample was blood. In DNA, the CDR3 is TGTGCCAGCAGTACCCGGACTAGCGGGAGGGCCGGGGGAAACACCGGGGAGCTGTTTTTT. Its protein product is CASSTRTSGRAGGNTGELFF.